These 5 T cell receptor beta chains share one sample of origin, sequenced in a study of control samples from healthy donors and cancer patients. Sequencing used immunoSEQ multiplex PCR; TCRdb keeps in-frame clones, though not all of them. The sample contains about 100,000 clones, around 89% of which appear only once. The sample consisted of blood. The receptor set was obtained from a man aged 25-45 years in good health.

This chain connects TRBV19 to TRBJ1-4, with D unclear. Between the trimmed V and J ends, which lost 0 bases and 0 bases, there was a span of 5 bases. The CDR3 has 15 amino acids. CDR1 LNHDA and CDR2 SQIVND come from the germline V gene (reference sequence). CDR3 in amino acids: CASSIDLSTNEKLFF. In DNA, the CDR3 is TGTGCCAGTAGTATAGATCTGTCAACTAATGAAAAACTGTTTTTT. Combining the CDR3 with reference TRBV19 and TRBJ1-4 gives the whole variable domain DGGITQSPKYLFRKEGQNVTLSCEQNLNHDAMYWYRQDPGQGLRLIYYSQIVNDFQKGDIAEGYSVSREKKESFPLTVTSAQKNPTAFYLCASSIDLSTNEKLFFGSGTQLSVL.

The chain links TRBV18 to TRBJ1-3; D is possibly TRBD1 (5 bases). V was cut by 3 bases and J by 8 bases, with 11 bases left in between. Germline loops: CDR1 KGHSH, CDR2 LQKENI. CDR3 length equals 13 residues. The CDR3: CASSPGLKDTIYF. Here the CDR3 DNA reads TGTGCCAGCTCACCGGGACTTAAGGACACCATATATTTT.

On this clone itself: The junction differs from germline at one of its ends, possibly a read error. This chain uses TRBV28 with TRBJ2-7; a possible D gene is TRBD1 (6 bases). Germline values: CDR1 MDHEN, CDR2 SYDVKM. The CDR3 covers 14 residues. CDR3 sequence reads: CASSPNTGSSEQYF. The DNA for the CDR3 is TGTGCCAGCAGCCCCAATACAGGGTCCTCCGAGCAGTACTTC. The full variable domain, completed using reference TRBV28 and TRBJ2-7, is DVKVTQSSRYLVKRTGEKVFLECVQDMDHENMFWYRQDPGLGLRLIYFSYDVKMKEKGDIPEGYSVSREKKERFSLILESASTNQTSMYLCASSPNTGSSEQYFGPGTRLTVT.

The gene calls are TRBV18 and TRBJ2-5, with TRBD1 identical over 7 bases. CDR1 KGHSH and CDR2 LQKENI come from the germline V gene. The length of the CDR3 is 13 residues. The J segment lost 5 bases and the V segment lost 2 bases, leaving 2 bases of the junction unmatched. The CDR3 region has the DNA TGTGCCAGCTCACCAGGGACAGTCGAGACCCAGTACTTC. It is translated as CASSPGTVETQYF. Full variable domain (missing parts from reference TRBV18 and TRBJ2-5): NAGVMQNPRHLVRRRGQEARLRCSPMKGHSHVYWYRQLPEEGLKFMVYLQKENIIDESGMPKERFSAEFPKEGPSILRIQQVVRGDSAAYFCASSPGTVETQYFGPGTRLLVL.

The CDR3 DNA follows: TGTGCCAGCAGGTTGACCGGGACTACATCCTACAATGAGCAGTTCTTC. As protein: CASRLTGTTSYNEQFF. V and J are TRBV28 and TRBJ2-1, with 7 nucleotides matching TRBD2. Per the germline V gene, CDR1 is MDHEN and CDR2 is SYDVKM. V lost 6 bases, J lost 1 base, and 9 bases stayed unmatched. This CDR3 region has 16 residues.